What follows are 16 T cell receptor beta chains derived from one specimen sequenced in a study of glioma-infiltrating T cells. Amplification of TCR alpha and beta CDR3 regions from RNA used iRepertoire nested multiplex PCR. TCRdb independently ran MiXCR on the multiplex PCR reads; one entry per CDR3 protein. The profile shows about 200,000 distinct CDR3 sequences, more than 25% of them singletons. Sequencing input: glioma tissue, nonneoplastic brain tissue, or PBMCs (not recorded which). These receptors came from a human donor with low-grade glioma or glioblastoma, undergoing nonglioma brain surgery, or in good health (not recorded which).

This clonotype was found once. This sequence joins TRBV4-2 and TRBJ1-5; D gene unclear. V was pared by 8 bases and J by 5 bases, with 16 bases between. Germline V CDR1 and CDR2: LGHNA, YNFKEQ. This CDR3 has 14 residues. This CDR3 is CASVQETTDQPQHF. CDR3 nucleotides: TGTGCCAGCGTCCAAGAAACTACAGATCAGCCCCAGCATTTT.

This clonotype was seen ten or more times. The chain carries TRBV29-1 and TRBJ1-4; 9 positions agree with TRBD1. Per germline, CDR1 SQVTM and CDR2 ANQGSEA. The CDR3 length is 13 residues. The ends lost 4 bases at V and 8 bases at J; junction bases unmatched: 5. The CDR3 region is CSVAQGAGEKLFF. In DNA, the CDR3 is TGCAGCGTTGCACAGGGGGCAGGGGAAAAACTGTTTTTT.

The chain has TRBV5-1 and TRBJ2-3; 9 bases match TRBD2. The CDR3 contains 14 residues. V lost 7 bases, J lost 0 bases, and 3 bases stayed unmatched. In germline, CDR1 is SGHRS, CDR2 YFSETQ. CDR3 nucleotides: TGCGCCAGCCGACTAGCGGCTAGCACAGATACGCAGTATTTT. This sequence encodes CASRLAASTDTQYF.

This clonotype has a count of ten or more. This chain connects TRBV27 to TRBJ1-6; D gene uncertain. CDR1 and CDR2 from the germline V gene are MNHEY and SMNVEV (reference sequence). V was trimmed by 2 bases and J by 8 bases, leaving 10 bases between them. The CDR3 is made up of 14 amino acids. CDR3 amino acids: CASSLRLEHSPLHF. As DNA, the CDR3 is TGTGCCAGCAGTTTACGGCTAGAGCATTCACCCCTCCACTTT.

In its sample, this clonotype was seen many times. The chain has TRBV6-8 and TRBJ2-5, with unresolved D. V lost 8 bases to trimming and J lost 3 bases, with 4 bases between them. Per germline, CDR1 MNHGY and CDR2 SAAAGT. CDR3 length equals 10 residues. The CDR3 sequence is CASAEETQYF. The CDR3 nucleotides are TGTGCCAGCGCCGAAGAGACCCAGTACTTC.

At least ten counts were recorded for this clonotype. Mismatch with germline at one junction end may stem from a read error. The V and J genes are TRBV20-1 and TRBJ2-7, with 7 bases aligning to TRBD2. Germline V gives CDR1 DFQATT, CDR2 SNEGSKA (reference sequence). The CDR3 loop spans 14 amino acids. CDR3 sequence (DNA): TGCAGTGCTGGAGAGGCTAGCGGAGTTTACGAGCAGTACTTC. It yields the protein CSAGEASGVYEQYF.

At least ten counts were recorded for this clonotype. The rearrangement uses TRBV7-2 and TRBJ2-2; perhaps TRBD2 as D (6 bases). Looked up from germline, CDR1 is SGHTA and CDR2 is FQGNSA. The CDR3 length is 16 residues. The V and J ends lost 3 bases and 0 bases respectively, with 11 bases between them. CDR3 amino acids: CASSLPGGSNTGELFF. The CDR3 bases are TGTGCCAGCAGCTTGCCAGGAGGGTCGAACACCGGGGAGCTGTTTTTT. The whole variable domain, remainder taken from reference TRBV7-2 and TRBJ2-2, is GAGVSQSPSNKVTEKGKDVELRCDPISGHTALYWYRQSLGQGLEFLIYFQGNSAPDKSGLPSDRFSAERTGGSVSTLTIQRTQQEDSAVYLCASSLPGGSNTGELFFGEGSRLTVL.

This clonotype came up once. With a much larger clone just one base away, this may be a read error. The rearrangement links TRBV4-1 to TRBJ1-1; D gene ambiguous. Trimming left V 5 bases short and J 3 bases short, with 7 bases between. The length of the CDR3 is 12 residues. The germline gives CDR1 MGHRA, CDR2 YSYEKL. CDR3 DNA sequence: TGCGCCAGCAGCTGGGTGGACACTGAAGCTTTCTTT. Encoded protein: CASSWVDTEAFF.

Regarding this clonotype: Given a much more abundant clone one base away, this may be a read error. Written as DNA, the CDR3 is TGCGCCAGAAGCCAGGATTTTTATTCACCCCTCCACTTT. This translates into CARSQDFYSPLHF. This chain joins TRBV4-1 and TRBJ1-6; no reliable D call. Germline V CDR1 and CDR2: MGHRA, YSYEKL. There are 13 residues in the CDR3.

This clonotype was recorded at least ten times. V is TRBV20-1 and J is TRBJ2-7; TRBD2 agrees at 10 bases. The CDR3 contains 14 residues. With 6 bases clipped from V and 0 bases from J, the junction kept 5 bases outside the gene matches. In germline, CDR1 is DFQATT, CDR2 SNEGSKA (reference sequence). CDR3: CSAPLAGSSYEQYF. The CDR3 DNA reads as TGCAGTGCCCCACTAGCGGGGAGCTCCTACGAGCAGTACTTC.

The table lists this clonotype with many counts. The CDR3 bases are TGTGCCAGCAGCTTAGGTCTTCGGAGTCCGCCGGGAACAGATACGCAGTATTTT. The encoded protein is CASSLGLRSPPGTDTQYF. The chain combines TRBV7-2 with TRBJ2-3; possibly TRBD2 for D (5 bases). V lost 1 base, J lost 3 bases, and 20 bases lay in between. Germline CDR1 reads SGHTA; CDR2 reads FQGNSA. The CDR3 is 18 amino acids.

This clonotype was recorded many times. CDR3 sequence: CASSNTQGPETF. Written as DNA, the CDR3 is TGTGCCAGCAGCAATACACAGGGACCAGAGACCTTC. This chain connects TRBV2 to TRBJ1-2; D possibly corresponds to TRBD1 (6 bases). The germline V and J ends were trimmed by 6 bases and 14 bases, with 19 bases remaining between them. Germline assignment: CDR1 SNHLY and CDR2 FYNNEI. The CDR3 covers 12 residues.

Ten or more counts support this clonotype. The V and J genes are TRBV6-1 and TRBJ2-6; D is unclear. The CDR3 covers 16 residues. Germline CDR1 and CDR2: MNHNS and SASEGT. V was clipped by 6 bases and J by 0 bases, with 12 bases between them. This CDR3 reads CASSNRGVSGANVLTF. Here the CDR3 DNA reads TGTGCCAGCAGCAATAGAGGTGTCTCTGGGGCCAACGTCCTGACTTTC.

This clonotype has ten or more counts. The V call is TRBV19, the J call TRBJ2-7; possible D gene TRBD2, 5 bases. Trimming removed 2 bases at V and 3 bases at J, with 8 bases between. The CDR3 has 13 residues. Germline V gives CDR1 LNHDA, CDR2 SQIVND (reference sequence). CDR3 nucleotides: TGTGCCAGTAGTATAACAGCGGACTACGAGCAGTACTTC. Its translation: CASSITADYEQYF.

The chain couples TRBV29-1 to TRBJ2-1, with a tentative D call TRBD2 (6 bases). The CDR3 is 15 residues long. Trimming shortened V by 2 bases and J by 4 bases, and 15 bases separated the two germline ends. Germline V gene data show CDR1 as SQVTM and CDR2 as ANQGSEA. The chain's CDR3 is CSVETGSGDYNEQFF. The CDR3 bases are TGCAGCGTTGAAACCGGATCGGGGGATTACAATGAGCAGTTCTTC.

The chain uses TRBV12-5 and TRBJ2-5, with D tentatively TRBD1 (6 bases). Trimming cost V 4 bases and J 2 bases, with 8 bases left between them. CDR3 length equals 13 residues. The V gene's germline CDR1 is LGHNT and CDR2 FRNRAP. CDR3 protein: CASGYQGQETQYF. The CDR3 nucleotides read TGTGCTAGTGGTTACCAGGGGCAAGAGACCCAGTACTTC.